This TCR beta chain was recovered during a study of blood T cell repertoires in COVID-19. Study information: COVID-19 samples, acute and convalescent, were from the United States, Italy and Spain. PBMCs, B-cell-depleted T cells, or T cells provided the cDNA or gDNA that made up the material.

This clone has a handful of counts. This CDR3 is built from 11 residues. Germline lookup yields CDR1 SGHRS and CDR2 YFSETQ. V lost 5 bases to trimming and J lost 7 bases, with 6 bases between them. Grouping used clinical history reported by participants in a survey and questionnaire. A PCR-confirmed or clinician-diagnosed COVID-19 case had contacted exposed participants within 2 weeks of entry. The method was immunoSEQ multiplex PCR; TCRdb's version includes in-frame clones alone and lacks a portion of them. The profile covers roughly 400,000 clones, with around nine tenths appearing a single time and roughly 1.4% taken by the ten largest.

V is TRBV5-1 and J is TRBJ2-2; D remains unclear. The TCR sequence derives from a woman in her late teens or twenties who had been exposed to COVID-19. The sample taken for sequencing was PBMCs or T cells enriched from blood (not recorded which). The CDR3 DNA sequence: TGCGCCAGCAGAAATAACGGGGAGCTGTTTTTT. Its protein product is CASRNNGELFF. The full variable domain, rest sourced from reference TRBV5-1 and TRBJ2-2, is KAGVTQTPRYLIKTRGQQVTLSCSPISGHRSVSWYQQTPGQGLQFLFEYFSETQRNKGNFPGRFSGRQFSNSRSEMNVSTLELGDSALYLCASRNNGELFFGEGSRLTVL.